This record looks at one T cell receptor (beta chain) sequence and its context. Methods used by the authors: Reference gene primer amplification gave nucleated cell count estimates. The method was immunoSEQ multiplex PCR; TCRdb's version includes in-frame clones alone and lacks a portion of them. V and J calls and clone size are as listed in that table; D and trimming were resolved from the DNA. Here the sample spans about 83,000 clones, approximately 90% being singletons. The source of the sample is a study of blood T cell repertoires in COVID-19. Study overall: Donors in the United States, Italy and Spain gave samples during acute or convalescent COVID-19. T cells, B-cell-depleted T cells, or PBMCs provided the cDNA or gDNA that served as material.

The germline V gene encodes CDR1 SGHVS and CDR2 FNYEAQ. The CDR3 runs 14 residues. V dropped 1 base and J dropped 3 bases, with 10 bases sitting between them. Input material: peripheral blood. J is TRBJ2-7 and V is TRBV7-6; D possibly corresponds to TRBD2 (6 bases). The sequence was collected from a man aged 60 to 69 with acute or convalescent COVID-19. DNA for the CDR3: TGTGCCAGCAGCTTAGTCCCGGGAGACTACGAGCAGTACTTC. It codes for CASSLVPGDYEQYF.